The T cell receptor (beta chain) described here comes from a study of T cell responses to AZD1222 COVID-19 vaccine. Findings and caveats of the study: Nearly half of spike-specific TCRs reportedly target variant regions that are unmutated in the B.1.351 and B.1.1.7 variants.

TCRdb keeps only in-frame clones here, not all; method: immunoSEQ multiplex PCR. There are 87,000 or so clones in the sample; around 90% occur only once, and approximately 9.1% lies in the top ten. On this clone: Its antigen is not identified.

Deletions cut 6 bases from V and 8 bases from J, with 13 bases between. The CDR3 extends over 12 amino acids. Germline V CDR1 and CDR2: MNHNY, SVGAGI (reference sequence). The TCR sequence derives from an adult in good health. The J gene is TRBJ1-2, the V gene TRBV6-6; D might be TRBD1 (6 bases). The sample here was peripheral blood, taken on day 0 of AZD1222 vaccination. The CDR3 loop is CASRTTGLGYTF. In DNA, the CDR3 is TGTGCCAGCAGGACAACAGGGCTCGGCTACACCTTC.